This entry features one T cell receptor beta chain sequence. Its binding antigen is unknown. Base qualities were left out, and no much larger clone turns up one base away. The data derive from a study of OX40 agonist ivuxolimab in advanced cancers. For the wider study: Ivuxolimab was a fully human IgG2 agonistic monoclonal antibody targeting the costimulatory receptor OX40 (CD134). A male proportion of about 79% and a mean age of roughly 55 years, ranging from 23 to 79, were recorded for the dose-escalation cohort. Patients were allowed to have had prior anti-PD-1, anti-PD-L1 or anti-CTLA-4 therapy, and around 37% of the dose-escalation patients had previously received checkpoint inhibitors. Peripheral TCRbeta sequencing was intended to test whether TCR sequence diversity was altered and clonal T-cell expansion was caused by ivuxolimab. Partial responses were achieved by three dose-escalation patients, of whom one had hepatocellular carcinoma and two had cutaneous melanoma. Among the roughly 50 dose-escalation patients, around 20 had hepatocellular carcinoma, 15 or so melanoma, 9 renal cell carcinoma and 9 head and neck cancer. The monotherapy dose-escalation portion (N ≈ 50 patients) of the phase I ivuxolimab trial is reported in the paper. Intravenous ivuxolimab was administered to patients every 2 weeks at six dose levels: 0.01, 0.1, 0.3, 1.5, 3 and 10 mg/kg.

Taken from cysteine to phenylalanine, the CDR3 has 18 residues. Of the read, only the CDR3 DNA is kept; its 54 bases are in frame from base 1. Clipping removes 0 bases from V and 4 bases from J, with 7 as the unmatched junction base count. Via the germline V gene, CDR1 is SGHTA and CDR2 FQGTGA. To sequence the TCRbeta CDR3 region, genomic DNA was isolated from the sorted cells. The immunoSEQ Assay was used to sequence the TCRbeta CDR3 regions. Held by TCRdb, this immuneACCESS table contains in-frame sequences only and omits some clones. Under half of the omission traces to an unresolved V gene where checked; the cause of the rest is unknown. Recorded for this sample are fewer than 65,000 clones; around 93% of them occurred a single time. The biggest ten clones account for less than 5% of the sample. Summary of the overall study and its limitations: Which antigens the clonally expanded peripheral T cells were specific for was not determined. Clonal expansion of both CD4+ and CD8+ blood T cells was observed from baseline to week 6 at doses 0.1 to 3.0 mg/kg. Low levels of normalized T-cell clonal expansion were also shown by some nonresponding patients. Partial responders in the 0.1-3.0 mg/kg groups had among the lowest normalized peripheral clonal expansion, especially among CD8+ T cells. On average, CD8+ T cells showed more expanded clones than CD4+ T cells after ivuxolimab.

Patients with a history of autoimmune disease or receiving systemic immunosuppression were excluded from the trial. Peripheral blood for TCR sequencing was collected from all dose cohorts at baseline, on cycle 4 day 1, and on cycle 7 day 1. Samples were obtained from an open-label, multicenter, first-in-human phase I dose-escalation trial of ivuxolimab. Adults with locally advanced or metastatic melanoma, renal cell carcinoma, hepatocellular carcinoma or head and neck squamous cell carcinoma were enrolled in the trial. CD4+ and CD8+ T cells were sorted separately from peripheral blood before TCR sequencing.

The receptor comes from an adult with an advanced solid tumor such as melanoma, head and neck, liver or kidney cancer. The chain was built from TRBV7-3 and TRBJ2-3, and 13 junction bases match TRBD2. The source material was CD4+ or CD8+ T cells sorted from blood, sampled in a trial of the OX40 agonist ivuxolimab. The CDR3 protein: CASSLTGTSGMGSDTQYF. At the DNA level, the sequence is TGTGCCAGCAGCTTAACAGGGACTAGCGGGATGGGGTCAGATACGCAGTATTTT.